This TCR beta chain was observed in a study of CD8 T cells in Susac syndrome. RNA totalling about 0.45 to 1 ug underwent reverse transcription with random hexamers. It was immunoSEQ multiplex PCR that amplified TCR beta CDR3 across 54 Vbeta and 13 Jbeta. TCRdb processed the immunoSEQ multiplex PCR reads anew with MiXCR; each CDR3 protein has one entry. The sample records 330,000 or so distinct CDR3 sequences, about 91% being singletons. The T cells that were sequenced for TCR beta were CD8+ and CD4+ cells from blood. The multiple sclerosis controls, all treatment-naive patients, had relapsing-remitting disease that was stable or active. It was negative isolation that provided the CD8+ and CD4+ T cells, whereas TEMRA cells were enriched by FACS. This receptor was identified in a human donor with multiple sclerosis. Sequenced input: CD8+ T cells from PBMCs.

The CDR3 sequence is CASSDLTVTGELFF. The CDR3 DNA reads as TGTGCCAGCAGCGACCTGACCGTTACCGGGGAGCTGTTTTTT. The rearrangement uses TRBV9 and TRBJ2-2; D call uncertain. CDR1 SGDLS and CDR2 YYNGEE come from the germline V gene. The CDR3 is made up of 14 amino acids. Trimming stripped 3 bases from V and 5 bases from J, with 11 bases between.